This T cell receptor (beta chain) is drawn from a study of blood T cell repertoires in COVID-19. Turning to the study itself: T cells, B-cell-depleted T cells, or PBMCs provided the cDNA or gDNA that served as material.

The table came from immunoSEQ multiplex PCR; TCRdb's copy has only in-frame clones and leaves some out. This table holds under 300,000 clones, 83% found once. CDR3 length: 11 residues. Germline CDR1 and CDR2: DFQATT and SNEGSKA (reference sequence). Trimming stripped 6 bases from V and 6 bases from J, with 11 bases between. Material: peripheral blood. This TCR was sampled from a human donor in a cohort sampled during active COVID-19. The V call is TRBV20-1, the J call TRBJ2-5; TRBD1 might be the D (7 bases). CDR3 sequence: CSAWRGQTQYF. Written as DNA, the CDR3 is TGCAGTGCATGGAGGGGGCAGACCCAGTACTTC.